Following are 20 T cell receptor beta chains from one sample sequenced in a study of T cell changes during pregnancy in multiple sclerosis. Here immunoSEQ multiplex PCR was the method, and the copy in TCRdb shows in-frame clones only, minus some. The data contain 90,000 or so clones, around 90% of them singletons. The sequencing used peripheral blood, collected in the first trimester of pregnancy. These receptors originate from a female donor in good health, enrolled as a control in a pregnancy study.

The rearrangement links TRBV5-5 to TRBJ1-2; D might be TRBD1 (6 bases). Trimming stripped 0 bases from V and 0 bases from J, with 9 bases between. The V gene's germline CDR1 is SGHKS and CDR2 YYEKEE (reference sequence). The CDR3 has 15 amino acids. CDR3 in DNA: TGTGCCAGCAGCTTGGGGACAGCGACTAACTATGGCTACACCTTC. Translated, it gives CASSLGTATNYGYTF.

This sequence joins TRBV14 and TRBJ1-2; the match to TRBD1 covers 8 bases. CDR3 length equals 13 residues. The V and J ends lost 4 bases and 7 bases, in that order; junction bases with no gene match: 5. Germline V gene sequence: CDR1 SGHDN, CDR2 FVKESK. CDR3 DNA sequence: TGTGCCAGCAGCCCCCAGGACAGGGCTGGCTACACCTTC. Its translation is CASSPQDRAGYTF.

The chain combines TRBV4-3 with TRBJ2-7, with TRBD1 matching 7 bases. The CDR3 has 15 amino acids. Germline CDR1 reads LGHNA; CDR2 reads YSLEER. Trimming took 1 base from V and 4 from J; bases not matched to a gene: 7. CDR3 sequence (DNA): TGCGCCAGCAGCCAAGCCCCGGGACAGATTTACGAGCAGTACTTC. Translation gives CASSQAPGQIYEQYF.

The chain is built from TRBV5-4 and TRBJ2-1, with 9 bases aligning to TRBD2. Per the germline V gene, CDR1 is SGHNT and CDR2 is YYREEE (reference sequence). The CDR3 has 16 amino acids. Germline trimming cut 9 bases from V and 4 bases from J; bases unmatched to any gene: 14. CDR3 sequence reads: CATRVGSGGGYNEQFF. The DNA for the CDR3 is TGTGCCACCCGTGTAGGTAGCGGGGGAGGGTACAATGAGCAGTTCTTC.

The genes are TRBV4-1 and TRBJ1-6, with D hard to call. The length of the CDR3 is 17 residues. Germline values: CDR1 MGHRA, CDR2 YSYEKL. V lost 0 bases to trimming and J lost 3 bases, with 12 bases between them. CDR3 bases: TGCGCCAGCAGCCAAGAGCTGGGAGCAAGCTATAATTCACCCCTCCACTTT. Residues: CASSQELGASYNSPLHF.

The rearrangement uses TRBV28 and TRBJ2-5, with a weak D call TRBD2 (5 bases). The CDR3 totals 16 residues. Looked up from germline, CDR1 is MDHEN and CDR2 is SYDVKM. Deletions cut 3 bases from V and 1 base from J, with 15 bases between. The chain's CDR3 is CASSFTSEYTQETQYF. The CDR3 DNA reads TGTGCCAGCAGTTTTACTAGTGAATACACCCAAGAGACCCAGTACTTC.

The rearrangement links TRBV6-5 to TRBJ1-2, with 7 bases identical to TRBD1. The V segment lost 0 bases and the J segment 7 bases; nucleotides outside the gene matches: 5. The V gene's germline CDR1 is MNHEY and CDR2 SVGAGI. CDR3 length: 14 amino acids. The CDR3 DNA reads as TGTGCCAGCAGTTACTCAGGACAGGCTGGTGGCTACACCTTC. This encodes CASSYSGQAGGYTF.

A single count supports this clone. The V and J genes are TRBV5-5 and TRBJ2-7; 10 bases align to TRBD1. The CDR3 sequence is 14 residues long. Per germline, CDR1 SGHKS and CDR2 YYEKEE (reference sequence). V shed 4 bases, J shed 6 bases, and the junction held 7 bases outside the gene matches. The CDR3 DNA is TGTGCCAGCAGCGGGCCGGGACAGGGGAGCGAGCAGTACTTC. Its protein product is CASSGPGQGSEQYF. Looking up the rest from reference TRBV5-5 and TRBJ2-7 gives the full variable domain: DAGVTQSPTHLIKTRGQQVTLRCSPISGHKSVSWYQQVLGQGPQFIFQYYEKEERGRGNFPDRFSARQFPNYSSELNVNALLLGDSALYLCASSGPGQGSEQYFGPGTRLTVT.

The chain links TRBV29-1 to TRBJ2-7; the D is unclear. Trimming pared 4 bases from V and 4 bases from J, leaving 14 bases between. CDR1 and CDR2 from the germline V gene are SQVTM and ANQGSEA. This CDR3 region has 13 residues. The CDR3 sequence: CSVGSETSYEQYF. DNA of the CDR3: TGCAGCGTTGGGTCCGAGACATCTTACGAGCAGTACTTC.

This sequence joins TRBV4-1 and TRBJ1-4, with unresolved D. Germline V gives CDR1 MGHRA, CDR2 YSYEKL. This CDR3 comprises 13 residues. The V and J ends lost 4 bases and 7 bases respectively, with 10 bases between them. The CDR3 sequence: CASSLLEGEKLFF. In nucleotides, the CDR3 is TGCGCCAGCAGCCTGCTTGAGGGTGAAAAACTGTTTTTT.

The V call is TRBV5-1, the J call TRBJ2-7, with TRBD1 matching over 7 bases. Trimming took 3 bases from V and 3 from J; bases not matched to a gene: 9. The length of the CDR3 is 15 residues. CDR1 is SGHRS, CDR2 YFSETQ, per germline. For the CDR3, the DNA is TGCGCCAGCAGCTCCTTGACAGGGCTTAACTACGAGCAGTACTTC. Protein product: CASSSLTGLNYEQYF. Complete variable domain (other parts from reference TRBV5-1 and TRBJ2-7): KAGVTQTPRYLIKTRGQQVTLSCSPISGHRSVSWYQQTPGQGLQFLFEYFSETQRNKGNFPGRFSGRQFSNSRSEMNVSTLELGDSALYLCASSSLTGLNYEQYFGPGTRLTVT.

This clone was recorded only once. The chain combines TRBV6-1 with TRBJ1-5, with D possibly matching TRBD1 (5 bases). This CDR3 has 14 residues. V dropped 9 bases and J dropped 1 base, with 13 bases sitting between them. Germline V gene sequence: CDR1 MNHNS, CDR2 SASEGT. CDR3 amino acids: CASGAEGSNQPQHF. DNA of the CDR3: TGTGCCAGTGGGGCGGAGGGCAGCAATCAGCCCCAGCATTTT.

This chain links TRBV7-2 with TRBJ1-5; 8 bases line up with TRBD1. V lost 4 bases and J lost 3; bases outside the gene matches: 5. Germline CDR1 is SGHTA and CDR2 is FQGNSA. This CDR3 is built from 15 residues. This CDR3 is CASSSMDRDNQPQHF. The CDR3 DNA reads TGTGCCAGCAGCTCGATGGACAGGGACAATCAGCCCCAGCATTTT.

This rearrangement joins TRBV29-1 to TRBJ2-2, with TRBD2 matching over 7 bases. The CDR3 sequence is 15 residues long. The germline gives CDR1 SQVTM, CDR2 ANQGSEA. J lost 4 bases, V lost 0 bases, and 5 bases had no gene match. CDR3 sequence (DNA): TGCAGCGTTGAAGACGGCGGGGGTTCCACCGGGGAGCTGTTTTTT. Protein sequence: CSVEDGGGSTGELFF.

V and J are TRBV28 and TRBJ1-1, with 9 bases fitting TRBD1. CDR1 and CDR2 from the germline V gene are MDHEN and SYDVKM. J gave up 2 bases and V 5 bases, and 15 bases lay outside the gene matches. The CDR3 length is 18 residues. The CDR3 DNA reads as TGTGCCAGCAGTCCTTTCTTGGGGGACAGGGTACGAAACACTGAAGCTTTCTTT. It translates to CASSPFLGDRVRNTEAFF.

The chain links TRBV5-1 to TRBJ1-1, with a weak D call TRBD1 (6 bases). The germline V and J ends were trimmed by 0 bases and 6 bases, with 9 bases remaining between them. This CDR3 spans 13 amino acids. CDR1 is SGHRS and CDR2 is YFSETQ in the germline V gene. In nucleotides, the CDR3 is TGCGCCAGCAGCTTGGAGGGGGTATCTGAAGCTTTCTTT. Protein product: CASSLEGVSEAFF. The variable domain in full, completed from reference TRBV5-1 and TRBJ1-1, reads KAGVTQTPRYLIKTRGQQVTLSCSPISGHRSVSWYQQTPGQGLQFLFEYFSETQRNKGNFPGRFSGRQFSNSRSEMNVSTLELGDSALYLCASSLEGVSEAFFGQGTRLTVV.

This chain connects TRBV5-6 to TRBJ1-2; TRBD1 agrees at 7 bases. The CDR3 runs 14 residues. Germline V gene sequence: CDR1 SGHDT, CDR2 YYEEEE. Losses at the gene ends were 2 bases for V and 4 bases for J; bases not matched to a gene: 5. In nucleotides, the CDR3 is TGTGCCAGCAGCTTAGTACAGGGGATCTATGGCTACACCTTC. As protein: CASSLVQGIYGYTF.

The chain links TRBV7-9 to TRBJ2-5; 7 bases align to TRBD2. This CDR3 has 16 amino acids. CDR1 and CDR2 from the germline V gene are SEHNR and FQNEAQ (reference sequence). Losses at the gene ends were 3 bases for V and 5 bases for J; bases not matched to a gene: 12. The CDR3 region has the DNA TGTGCCAGCAGCTTCCAAGGGACTACTCGCCGGGAGACCCAGTACTTC. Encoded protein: CASSFQGTTRRETQYF.

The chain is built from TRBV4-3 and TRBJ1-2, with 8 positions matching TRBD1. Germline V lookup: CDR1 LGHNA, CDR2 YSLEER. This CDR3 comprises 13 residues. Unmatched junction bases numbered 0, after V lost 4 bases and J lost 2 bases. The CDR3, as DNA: TGCGCCAGCAGCCGGGACAGGAACTATGGCTACACCTTC. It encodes CASSRDRNYGYTF.

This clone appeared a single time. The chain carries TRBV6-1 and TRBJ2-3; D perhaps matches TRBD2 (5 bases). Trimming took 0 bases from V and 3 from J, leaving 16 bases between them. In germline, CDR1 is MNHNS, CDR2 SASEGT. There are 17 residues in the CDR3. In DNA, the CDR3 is TGTGCCAGCAGTGAAGCGCTATGGATGAGGGTGACAGATACGCAGTATTTT. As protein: CASSEALWMRVTDTQYF.